This T cell receptor beta chain was recovered during a study of CD8+CD57+ T cells in acquired aplastic anemia (dated by TCRdb to between 2017 and 2018). For context, the study as a whole: On average, sorted CD4+ and CD8+ cells yielded roughly 3.4 ug of extracted DNA, with a range of roughly 0.17 to 30 ug.

The study at large found these results: Around 31 CD8+ CDR3 sequences were shared between patients and controls but appeared highly expressed in patients and within their immunodominant clones. Between patients and healthy controls, no significant difference in CD8+ Simpson's diversity was found (P=0.060).

The CDR1 and CDR2 encoded by the germline V gene are SGHTA and FQGNSA. Inclusive of the bounding cysteine and phenylalanine, the CDR3 is 13 residues long. Left in the record is the CDR3 DNA by itself, 39 bases read in frame from the first base. The study deep-sequenced TCR repertoires of sorted CD4+ and CD8+ blood T cells from severe aplastic anemia patients and healthy subjects. Ficoll-Paque density gradient centrifugation was used to isolate peripheral blood mononuclear cells. Before DNA was extracted, CD4+ and CD8+ T cells were sorted using either FACS or magnetic beads. In the case of this clonotype: Its antigen target is currently unknown. Sequence at one end of the junction differs from germline and may be a read error.

TCR beta VDJ combination and CDR3 sequence profiling used genomic DNA as the template. TCR repertoire sequencing was run on an Illumina HiSeq 2000. In the source study's methods: TRBV/TRBJ rearrangement plots, CDR3 size and DJ length profiles, and Simpson's diversity index were used to evaluate the repertoires. The most abundant DNA sequence in the deep sequencing data was taken as the immunodominant clone. CDR3 amino acid sequences were checked for sharing across subjects and were also compared against the VDJdb database and published repertoires. TCRdb took the public reads, trimmed them with fastp at Q25, ran MiXCR for clone calling and kept in-frame beta chains. Each entry merges the rows of one CDR3 protein and shows their most common DNA and genes. These V and J calls originate from TCRdb's pipeline instead of the authors' own analysis. Here the sample has 250,000 to 350,000 distinct CDR3 sequences; roughly 50% occur a single time. In total, the top ten clones hold around 8% of the sample.

The chain couples TRBV7-2 to TRBJ2-7; the D gene may be TRBD1 or TRBD2, since each aligns over 6 bases. This clonotype originated in a human donor with severe aplastic anemia or a healthy control (not recorded which). Sequenced input: sorted CD4+, CD8+, or CD8+CD57+ T cells (not recorded which) from PBMCs. The DNA is as follows: TGTGCCGGCAGCTTAGGGGGGTTCAACGAGCAGTACTTC. This is translated as CAGSLGGFNEQYF.